These 32 T cell receptor beta chains came from one sample sequenced in a study of cytomegalovirus exposure and HLA in healthy donors. TCRdb's table, derived via immunoSEQ multiplex PCR, lists solely in-frame clones and lacks some. Here the sample spans 80,000 to 100,000 clones, about 90% being singletons. The source material was PBMCs. These TCRs come from a man between 18 and 35 years old in good health and CMV-seropositive.

This rearrangement joins TRBV7-2 to TRBJ1-2, with 10 positions matching TRBD1. The CDR3 contains 17 residues. In germline, CDR1 is SGHTA, CDR2 FQGNSA. J lost 2 bases, V lost 3 bases, and 9 bases had no gene match. The CDR3 DNA reads TGTGCCAGCAGCTTCGACAGGGGGCGGTCTTCGAACTATGGCTACACCTTC. As protein: CASSFDRGRSSNYGYTF.

V usage is TRBV18 and J usage is TRBJ2-1; 9 bases map to TRBD1. The CDR3 is 18 residues long. Per germline, CDR1 KGHSH and CDR2 LQKENI. V shed 0 bases, J shed 7 bases, and the junction held 13 bases outside the gene matches. CDR3 bases: TGTGCCAGCTCACCACCCATACACCGGGACAGGGTCTTTAATGAGCAGTTCTTC. It specifies CASSPPIHRDRVFNEQFF.

The chain uses TRBV6-5 and TRBJ1-2; D is uncertain. Germline V gene sequence: CDR1 MNHEY, CDR2 SVGAGI. The V gene lost 6 bases and the J gene lost 5 bases, with 13 bases spanning the gap. This CDR3 has 13 residues. CDR3: CASREEGVYGYTF. The CDR3 DNA follows: TGTGCCAGCAGAGAGGAAGGTGTATATGGCTACACCTTC.

This clone was counted between two and nine times. The chain combines TRBV19 with TRBJ1-1, with D possibly being TRBD1 (6 bases). The V end was cut by 5 bases, the J end by 0 bases, with 13 bases between. Per the germline V gene, CDR1 is LNHDA and CDR2 is SQIVND (reference sequence). The CDR3 length is 15 residues. CDR3 nucleotides: TGTGCCAGTAGTGTGGGACACAGCATGAACACTGAAGCTTTCTTT. Translated: CASSVGHSMNTEAFF. Full variable domain (rest looked up from reference TRBV19 and TRBJ1-1): DGGITQSPKYLFRKEGQNVTLSCEQNLNHDAMYWYRQDPGQGLRLIYYSQIVNDFQKGDIAEGYSVSREKKESFPLTVTSAQKNPTAFYLCASSVGHSMNTEAFFGQGTRLTVV.

J is TRBJ2-2 and V is TRBV4-2; TRBD2 agrees at 10 bases. Trimming removed 4 bases from V and 0 bases from J; junction bases left unmatched: 2. The CDR3 runs to 16 residues. CDR1 is LGHNA and CDR2 is YNFKEQ in the germline V gene. The CDR3, as DNA: TGTGCCAGCAGCCGGCTAGCGGGAGCGAACACCGGGGAGCTGTTTTTT. Its protein product is CASSRLAGANTGELFF.

The genes are TRBV18 and TRBJ1-2; 10 positions match TRBD1. CDR3 length: 16 residues. Germline CDR1 reads KGHSH; CDR2 reads LQKENI. The ends lost 4 bases at V and 6 bases at J; junction bases unmatched: 11. Written as DNA, the CDR3 is TGTGCCAGCTCACGGGGAGTGACAGGGGGCAAAGATGGCTACACCTTC. This translates into CASSRGVTGGKDGYTF.

The chain combines TRBV7-2 with TRBJ2-1; 13 positions match TRBD2. The CDR3 has 16 amino acids. Trimming removed 3 bases from V and 7 bases from J; junction bases left unmatched: 6. The germline V gene encodes CDR1 SGHTA and CDR2 FQGNSA. This CDR3 is CASSLRGLAGNNEQFF. CDR3 bases: TGTGCCAGCAGCTTGAGGGGACTAGCGGGGAATAATGAGCAGTTCTTC.

The chain couples TRBV9 to TRBJ2-1, with 9 bases that match TRBD1. J lost 0 bases, V lost 3 bases, and 4 bases had no gene match. Germline-derived CDR1 and CDR2 are SGDLS and YYNGEE. CDR3 length: 16 amino acids. The CDR3 reads CASSAGTGSSYNEQFF. The CDR3 bases are TGTGCCAGCAGCGCAGGGACAGGGAGCTCCTACAATGAGCAGTTCTTC.

The chain is built from TRBV28 and TRBJ2-2; 7 bases are a match to TRBD1. Germline loops: CDR1 MDHEN, CDR2 SYDVKM. Trimming took 6 bases from V and 4 from J; bases not matched to a gene: 11. The length of the CDR3 is 16 residues. The CDR3 DNA follows: TGTGCCAGCAGACTATGGGGGACAGTAGCCACCGGGGAGCTGTTTTTT. It specifies CASRLWGTVATGELFF.

DNA for the CDR3: TGTGCCAGCAGCCAAGACATAGGGACTAGGGGAGAGACCCAGTACTTC. It codes for CASSQDIGTRGETQYF. The rearrangement uses TRBV4-2 and TRBJ2-5, with 8 bases fitting TRBD2. The J segment lost 4 bases and the V segment lost 0 bases, leaving 7 bases of the junction unmatched. This CDR3 is 16 amino acids long. Germline CDR1 and CDR2: LGHNA and YNFKEQ.

The rearrangement joins TRBV5-1 to TRBJ1-2, with 9 bases aligning to TRBD1. The CDR3 consists of 16 residues. The V gene end was trimmed by 4 bases and the J gene end by 3 bases; junction bases not matched to a gene: 10. CDR1 SGHRS and CDR2 YFSETQ come from the germline V gene. CDR3 DNA sequence: TGCGCCAGCAGCCCGAGGGGACAGGGAGGAGACTATGGCTACACCTTC. Amino acid sequence: CASSPRGQGGDYGYTF. Filled out from reference TRBV5-1 and TRBJ1-2, the complete variable domain reads KAGVTQTPRYLIKTRGQQVTLSCSPISGHRSVSWYQQTPGQGLQFLFEYFSETQRNKGNFPGRFSGRQFSNSRSEMNVSTLELGDSALYLCASSPRGQGGDYGYTFGSGTRLTVV.

V gene TRBV19 combines with J gene TRBJ1-4; TRBD1 agrees at 7 bases. The CDR3 is 15 residues long. The trim removed 3 bases at V and 4 bases at J, leaving 5 bases unmatched. The V gene's germline CDR1 is LNHDA and CDR2 SQIVND (reference sequence). CDR3: CASSIQTGFNEKLFF. CDR3 nucleotide sequence: TGTGCCAGTAGTATCCAGACAGGGTTTAATGAAAAACTGTTTTTT.

The chain joins TRBV6-4 to TRBJ2-5, with TRBD2 matching over 9 bases. The V and J ends lost 4 bases and 5 bases, in that order; junction bases with no gene match: 2. This CDR3 region has 13 residues. From germline, CDR1 is MRHNA and CDR2 SNTAGT. CDR3 nucleotide sequence: TGTGCCAGCAGTGCGCGGGAGGGGGAGACCCAGTACTTC. Protein product: CASSAREGETQYF.

This rearrangement joins TRBV7-2 to TRBJ2-3; TRBD2 might be the D (5 bases). The germline V gene encodes CDR1 SGHTA and CDR2 FQGNSA. Trimming pared 7 bases from V and 4 bases from J, leaving 12 bases between. This CDR3 comprises 13 residues. In DNA form, the CDR3 reads TGTGCCAGCATAGGGAGACGATCAGATACGCAGTATTTT. Encoded protein: CASIGRRSDTQYF.

The J gene is TRBJ2-7, the V gene TRBV29-1; 9 bases match TRBD1. Germline V gene lookup returns CDR1 SQVTM and CDR2 ANQGSEA. The CDR3 length is 13 residues. Trimming at V came to 5 bases and at J to 2 bases, leaving 4 bases not matched to a gene. The CDR3 loop is CSVTRTGAYEQYF. The CDR3 DNA reads as TGCAGCGTTACCCGGACAGGGGCCTACGAGCAGTACTTC.

This sequence joins TRBV6-1 and TRBJ2-7; 11 positions agree with TRBD2. This CDR3 spans 16 amino acids. The germline V gene encodes CDR1 MNHNS and CDR2 SASEGT. Unmatched junction bases numbered 6, after V lost 1 base and J lost 4 bases. Written as DNA, the CDR3 is TGTGCCAGCAGTGAAGTTAGCGGGGGGGCCGCGTACGAGCAGTACTTC. Amino acid sequence: CASSEVSGGAAYEQYF.

The gene calls are TRBV28 and TRBJ2-7; 7 bases are shared with TRBD2. This CDR3 is built from 16 residues. V trimming: 6 bases; J trimming: 3 bases; junction bases outside the gene matches: 14. Germline assignment: CDR1 MDHEN and CDR2 SYDVKM. The CDR3 here is CASRPGGIRKYYEQYF. In DNA, the CDR3 is TGTGCCAGCAGGCCCGGGGGGATCCGAAAATACTACGAGCAGTACTTC.

This chain joins TRBV11-3 and TRBJ2-3, with 12 nucleotides matching TRBD2. The CDR3 has 16 amino acids. V was pared by 5 bases and J by 3 bases, with 6 bases of the junction left unmatched. Germline V lookup: CDR1 SGHNT, CDR2 YENEEA. CDR3 protein: CASSPSTSGRTDTQYF. In nucleotides, the CDR3 is TGTGCCAGCAGCCCATCGACTAGCGGGAGAACAGATACGCAGTATTTT. Drawing the rest from reference TRBV11-3 and TRBJ2-3, the complete variable domain is EAGVVQSPRYKIIEKKQPVAFWCNPISGHNTLYWYLQNLGQGPELLIRYENEEAVDDSQLPKDRFSAERLKGVDSTLKIQPAELGDSAVYLCASSPSTSGRTDTQYFGPGTRLTVL.

The chain couples TRBV13 to TRBJ2-3, with D possibly matching TRBD2 (5 bases). The CDR3 runs 14 residues. V dropped 5 bases and J dropped 2 bases, with 11 bases sitting between them. CDR1 PRHDT and CDR2 FYEKMQ come from the germline V gene (reference sequence). CDR3 loop: CASSEGRYTDTQYF. In nucleotides, the CDR3 is TGTGCCAGCAGCGAGGGCAGATACACAGATACGCAGTATTTT.

The CDR3 region has the DNA TGTGCCAGCACACAAACAGCGTCAGGGGACACAGATACGCAGTATTTT. Translated: CASTQTASGDTDTQYF. The rearrangement joins TRBV28 to TRBJ2-3, with D possibly TRBD1 on 6 matching bases. The CDR3 sequence is 16 residues long. Trimming took off 7 bases at V and 2 bases at J, with 19 bases between the two ends. CDR1 is MDHEN, CDR2 SYDVKM, per germline.

This clone was counted between two and nine times. The chain couples TRBV7-8 to TRBJ2-7; D possibly corresponds to TRBD1 (5 bases). Germline V gives CDR1 SGHVS, CDR2 FQNEAQ. V lost 1 base and J lost 3, with 16 bases in between. This CDR3 spans 16 amino acids. CDR3: CASSLGYADNYYEQYF. The DNA for the CDR3 is TGTGCCAGCAGCTTAGGTTATGCGGACAACTACTACGAGCAGTACTTC.

This clone has just a few counts. The same CDR3 is also encoded by other DNA sequences in this sample. The V call is TRBV5-6, the J call TRBJ1-2, with 9 bases lining up with TRBD1. The J segment lost 4 bases and the V segment lost 1 base, leaving 2 bases of the junction unmatched. Germline CDR1 reads SGHDT; CDR2 reads YYEEEE. This CDR3 region has 14 residues. In DNA, the CDR3 is TGTGCCAGCAGCTTGATGGACAGGGGCTATGGCTACACCTTC. Its protein is CASSLMDRGYGYTF.

The chain carries TRBV7-6 and TRBJ2-1, with 9 positions matching TRBD2. The CDR3 has 15 amino acids. Germline assignment: CDR1 SGHVS and CDR2 FNYEAQ. V shed 2 bases and J 8 bases; nucleotides not matched to a gene: 7. The CDR3 spells CASSLYSGRGYEQFF. CDR3 DNA: TGTGCCAGCAGCTTATATAGCGGGAGAGGGTATGAGCAGTTCTTC.

This chain uses TRBV4-3 with TRBJ1-3; D is possibly TRBD1 (6 bases). Trimming took off 2 bases at V and 4 bases at J, with 12 bases between the two ends. Germline loops: CDR1 LGHNA, CDR2 YSLEER. The CDR3 consists of 15 residues. The CDR3 DNA reads as TGCGCCAGCAGCCAAAAACAGGGCTTCGGAAACACCATATATTTT. Translated, it gives CASSQKQGFGNTIYF.

V and J are TRBV5-6 and TRBJ1-2; 7 positions match TRBD1. Germline V gives CDR1 SGHDT, CDR2 YYEEEE. The J segment lost 3 bases and the V segment lost 2 bases, leaving 4 bases of the junction unmatched. This CDR3 contains 14 residues. The CDR3 region has the DNA TGTGCCAGCAGCTTACAGGGGAGACACTATGGCTACACCTTC. This codes for CASSLQGRHYGYTF.

The genes are TRBV7-3 and TRBJ2-1; a weak D match, TRBD2 (6 bases). The germline gives CDR1 SGHTA, CDR2 FQGTGA. The CDR3 loop spans 13 amino acids. V shed 3 bases and J shed 6 bases, with 9 bases lying between them. The CDR3 nucleotides read TGTGCCAGCAGCTTGCGGGACCGCAATGAGCAGTTCTTC. Its protein is CASSLRDRNEQFF.

The chain has TRBV7-3 and TRBJ2-2; 9 nucleotides align to TRBD2. CDR3 size: 17 residues. CDR1 is SGHTA and CDR2 is FQGTGA in the germline V gene. J gave up 4 bases and V 2 bases, and 8 bases lay outside the gene matches. For the CDR3, the DNA is TGTGCCAGCAGCTTACTTCCTGCGGGGGGGACCACCGGGGAGCTGTTTTTT. Amino acid sequence: CASSLLPAGGTTGELFF.

This chain joins TRBV5-1 and TRBJ2-1, with TRBD1 matching over 7 bases. V lost 1 base to trimming and J lost 5 bases; unmatched junction nucleotides: 12. CDR1 SGHRS and CDR2 YFSETQ come from the germline V gene. This CDR3 is 17 amino acids long. The CDR3 protein is CASSLSGTARPHNEQFF. The CDR3 DNA sequence: TGCGCCAGCAGCTTGTCTGGGACAGCCCGGCCCCACAATGAGCAGTTCTTC.

The V gene is TRBV27, the J gene TRBJ2-7; 9 nucleotides match TRBD1. The CDR3 has 16 residues. With V trimmed by 1 base and J by 0 bases, 4 bases remained unmatched. Per the germline V gene, CDR1 is MNHEY and CDR2 is SMNVEV (reference sequence). The CDR3 protein is CASSLFSGQGSYEQYF. The CDR3 DNA is TGTGCCAGCAGTTTATTTTCGGGACAGGGCTCCTACGAGCAGTACTTC.

The chain carries TRBV6-9 and TRBJ2-7; 7 nucleotides line up with TRBD2. The CDR3 extends over 14 amino acids. The trim removed 2 bases at V and 5 bases at J, leaving 6 bases unmatched. Germline CDR1 reads MNHGY; CDR2 reads SVAAGI. Here the CDR3 reads CASSYLAGEHEQYF. The DNA of the CDR3 is TGTGCCAGCAGTTATCTGGCGGGAGAGCACGAGCAGTACTTC.

The chain recombines TRBV7-6 with TRBJ1-4; the match to TRBD1 covers 7 bases. CDR1 is SGHVS and CDR2 is FNYEAQ in the germline V gene. CDR3 size: 14 residues. V lost 5 bases to trimming and J lost 7 bases; unmatched junction nucleotides: 7. CDR3 residues: CASSPTGDSEKLFF. CDR3 sequence (DNA): TGTGCCAGCAGCCCTACAGGGGATAGTGAAAAACTGTTTTTT.

J is TRBJ2-5 and V is TRBV7-3; 13 bases align to TRBD2. The V segment lost 5 bases and the J segment 2 bases; nucleotides outside the gene matches: 8. CDR1 SGHTA and CDR2 FQGTGA come from the germline V gene. The CDR3 spans 17 residues. CDR3 nucleotide sequence: TGTGCCAGCAGCCCTGGGACTAGCGGGGAGAGACAAGAGACCCAGTACTTC. Translated: CASSPGTSGERQETQYF.